The 3 T cell receptor beta chains given below trace back to one sample, sequenced in a study of cytomegalovirus exposure and HLA in healthy donors. The study ran its PCR with 60 Vbeta and 13 Jbeta primers. Repertoires were generated with immunoSEQ multiplex PCR, while TCRdb's copy carries only in-frame clones and drops some. The sample includes 300,000 or so clones, roughly 86% seen only once; the top ten take about 2%. The sample taken for sequencing was PBMCs. These receptors were taken from a middle-aged woman in good health and CMV-seropositive.

V is TRBV29-1 and J is TRBJ2-5; possible D gene TRBD1, 5 bases. Germline CDR1 is SQVTM and CDR2 is ANQGSEA. Trimming cost V 3 bases and J 0 bases, with 17 bases left between them. The CDR3 is 16 residues long. In nucleotides, the CDR3 is TGCAGCGTTGATAGACCAATTACAGGTCACCAAGAGACCCAGTACTTC. Its protein is CSVDRPITGHQETQYF. The full variable domain, its missing parts supplied by reference TRBV29-1 and TRBJ2-5, is SAVISQKPSRDICQRGTSLTIQCQVDSQVTMMFWYRQQPGQSLTLIATANQGSEATYESGFVIDKFPISRPNLTFSTLTVSNMSPEDSSIYLCSVDRPITGHQETQYFGPGTRLLVL.

This chain links TRBV6-1 with TRBJ2-5; the match to TRBD2 covers 11 bases. CDR3 length equals 16 residues. Germline V gene lookup returns CDR1 MNHNS and CDR2 SASEGT. The V segment lost 4 bases and the J segment 5 bases; nucleotides outside the gene matches: 9. The CDR3 region has the DNA TGTGCCAGCAGTGTTGGGACTAGCGGTGGGGGGGAGACCCAGTACTTC. It encodes CASSVGTSGGGETQYF.

This clone was detected once. The chain recombines TRBV27 with TRBJ2-7, with 9 positions matching TRBD1. The CDR3 is 15 amino acids. The germline CDR1 and CDR2 sequences are MNHEY and SMNVEV (reference sequence). The J segment lost 0 bases and the V segment lost 6 bases, leaving 6 bases of the junction unmatched. Here the CDR3 reads CASRNRGLSSYEQYF. The DNA of the CDR3 is TGTGCCAGCAGAAACAGGGGGCTCAGCTCCTACGAGCAGTACTTC.